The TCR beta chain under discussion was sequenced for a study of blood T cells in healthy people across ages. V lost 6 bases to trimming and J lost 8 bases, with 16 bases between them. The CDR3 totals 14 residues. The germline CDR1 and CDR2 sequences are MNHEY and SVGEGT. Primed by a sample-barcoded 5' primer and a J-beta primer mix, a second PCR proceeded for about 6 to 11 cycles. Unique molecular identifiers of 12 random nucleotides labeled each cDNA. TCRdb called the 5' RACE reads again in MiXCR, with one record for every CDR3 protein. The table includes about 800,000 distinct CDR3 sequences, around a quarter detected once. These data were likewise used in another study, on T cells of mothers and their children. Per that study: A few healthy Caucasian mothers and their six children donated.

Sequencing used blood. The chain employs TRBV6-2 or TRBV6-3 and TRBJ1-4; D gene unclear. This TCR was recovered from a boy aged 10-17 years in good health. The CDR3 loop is CASSSDWSSEKLFF. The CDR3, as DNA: TGTGCCAGCAGCTCCGACTGGAGCTCCGAAAAACTGTTTTTT.